This T cell receptor beta chain appears in the sequencing data of a study of coeliac disease. Background on the study: Without high-resolution HLA typing, biased TRBV7-2 usage was queried.

Between the trimmed V and J ends, which lost 3 bases and 2 bases, there was a span of 16 bases. The CDR3 is made up of 17 amino acids. Germline V lookup: CDR1 SGHVS, CDR2 FQNEAQ. Of note for this clone: Its matching antigen is unknown.

Profiled with immunoSEQ multiplex PCR; TCRdb holds only in-frame clones, not every one. The table shows roughly 4,200 clones, with under 70% occurring only once. Study-level points and caveats: Lower clonality than controls marked TRB and TRG repertoires from active celiac intraepithelial and lamina propria samples. Largely private TRB repertoires meant most sequences were sample-unique. Intraepithelial and lamina propria fractions were not highly pure.

The sample consisted of intraepithelial lymphocytes from the gut. The chain joins TRBV7-8 to TRBJ2-2; possibly TRBD1 for D (6 bases). The source is a woman in her late teens or twenties with active celiac disease. For the CDR3, the DNA is TGTGCCAGCAGCTTTTCAGCCGGGACAAGAAACACCGGGGAGCTGTTTTTT. Its translation: CASSFSAGTRNTGELFF.